This entry describes one T cell receptor beta chain. Its antigen is unidentified. This sample is part of a study of T cells after yellow fever vaccination. The CDR3 totals 12 residues. The germline gives CDR1 GTSNPN, CDR2 SVGIG (reference sequence). Between the trimmed V and J ends, which lost 2 bases and 1 base, there was a span of 5 bases. TCRdb independently ran MiXCR on the 5' RACE reads; one entry per CDR3 protein. The sample shows 310,000 or so distinct CDR3 sequences, roughly 7% of them seen only once. Overall study results and limits: Relatively few clonotypes were ones that appeared in both CD4 and CD8 compartments.

The clonotype comes from a young man who received the YFV17D yellow fever vaccine. The rearrangement uses TRBV30 and TRBJ2-5; D call uncertain. The sequencing here drew on PBMCs, taken about 49 days after the first yellow fever vaccination. CDR3 sequence reads: CAWSPIQETQYF. Written as DNA, the CDR3 is TGTGCCTGGAGTCCGATCCAAGAGACCCAGTACTTC.